The clone carrying this T cell receptor (beta chain) was counted a few times. In TCRdb, the RT-PCR reads were re-called with MiXCR into one record per CDR3 protein. The sample consists of 550,000 to 750,000 distinct CDR3 sequences, around 14% of them appearing once. Sequencing was done on a sample of memory CD4+ T cells from blood. This sequence originates from a female donor in good health, serving as a healthy control.

The CDR3: CASTYTALQINEQFF. CDR3 in DNA: TGTGCCAGCACATATACAGCCCTCCAGATCAATGAGCAGTTCTTC. This chain joins TRBV6-2 or TRBV6-3 and TRBJ2-1; D gene uncertain. The CDR3 extends over 15 amino acids. Germline V gives CDR1 MNHEY, CDR2 SVGEGT. V dropped 7 bases and J dropped 6 bases, with 19 bases sitting between them.